Sequencing of this T cell receptor beta chain was carried out in a study of T cell responses to AZD1222 COVID-19 vaccine. The study, taken as a whole, reports: Regions left unmutated in variants are reportedly the target of nearly half of spike-specific TCRs. Sampling captured repertoires only after the peak T cell response.

As to this clone: Its specificity is not known.

In germline, CDR1 is MNHEY, CDR2 SVGAGI. This CDR3 is built from 14 residues. The V and J ends lost 0 bases and 4 bases, in that order; junction bases with no gene match: 2. The method was immunoSEQ multiplex PCR; TCRdb's version includes in-frame clones alone and lacks a portion of them. Here the sample spans more than 100,000 clones, about 85% being singletons. Second-dose intervals near 4 or 12 weeks were combined. This clonotype was obtained from an adult who received the AZD1222 COVID-19 vaccine. This sequence joins TRBV6-5 and TRBJ1-2, with 7 bases matching TRBD1. Sample: peripheral blood, taken 28 days after the second AZD1222 dose. This CDR3 is CASSYSGQAYGYTF. DNA of the CDR3: TGTGCCAGCAGTTACTCTGGACAGGCCTATGGCTACACCTTC.